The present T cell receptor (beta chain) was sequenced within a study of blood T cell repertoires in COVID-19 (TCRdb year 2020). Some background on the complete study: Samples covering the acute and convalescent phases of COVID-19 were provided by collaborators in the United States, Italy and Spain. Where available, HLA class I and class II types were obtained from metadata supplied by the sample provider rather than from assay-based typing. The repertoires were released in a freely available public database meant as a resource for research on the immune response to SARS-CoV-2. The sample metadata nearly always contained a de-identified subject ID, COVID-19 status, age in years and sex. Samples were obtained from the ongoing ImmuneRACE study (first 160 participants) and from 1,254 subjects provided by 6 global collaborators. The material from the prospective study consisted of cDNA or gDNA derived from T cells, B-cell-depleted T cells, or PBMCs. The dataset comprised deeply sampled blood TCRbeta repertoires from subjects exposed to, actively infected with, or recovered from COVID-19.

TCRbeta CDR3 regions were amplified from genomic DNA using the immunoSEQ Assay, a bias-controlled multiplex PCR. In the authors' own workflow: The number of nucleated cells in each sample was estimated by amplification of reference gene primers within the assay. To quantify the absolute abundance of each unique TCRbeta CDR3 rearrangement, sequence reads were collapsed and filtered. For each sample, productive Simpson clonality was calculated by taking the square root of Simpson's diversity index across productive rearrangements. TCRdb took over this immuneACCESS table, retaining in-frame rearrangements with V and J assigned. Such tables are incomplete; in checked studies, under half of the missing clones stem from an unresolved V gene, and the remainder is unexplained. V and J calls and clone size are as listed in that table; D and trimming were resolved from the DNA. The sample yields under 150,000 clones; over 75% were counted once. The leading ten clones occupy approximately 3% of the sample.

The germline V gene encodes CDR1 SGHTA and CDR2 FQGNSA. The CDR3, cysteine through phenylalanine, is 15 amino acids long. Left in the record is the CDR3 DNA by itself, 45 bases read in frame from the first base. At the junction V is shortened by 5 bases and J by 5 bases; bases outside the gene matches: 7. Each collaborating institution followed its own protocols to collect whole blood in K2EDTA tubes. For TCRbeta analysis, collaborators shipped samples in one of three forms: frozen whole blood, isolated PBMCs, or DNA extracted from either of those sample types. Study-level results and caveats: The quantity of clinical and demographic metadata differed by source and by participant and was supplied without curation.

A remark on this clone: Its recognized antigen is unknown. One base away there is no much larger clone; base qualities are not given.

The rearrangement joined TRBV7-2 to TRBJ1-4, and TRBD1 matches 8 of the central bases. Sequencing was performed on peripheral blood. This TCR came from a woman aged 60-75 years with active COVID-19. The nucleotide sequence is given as TGTGCCAGCAGCCCCAAACGGACAGGGAATGAAAAACTGTTTTTT. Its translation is CASSPKRTGNEKLFF.